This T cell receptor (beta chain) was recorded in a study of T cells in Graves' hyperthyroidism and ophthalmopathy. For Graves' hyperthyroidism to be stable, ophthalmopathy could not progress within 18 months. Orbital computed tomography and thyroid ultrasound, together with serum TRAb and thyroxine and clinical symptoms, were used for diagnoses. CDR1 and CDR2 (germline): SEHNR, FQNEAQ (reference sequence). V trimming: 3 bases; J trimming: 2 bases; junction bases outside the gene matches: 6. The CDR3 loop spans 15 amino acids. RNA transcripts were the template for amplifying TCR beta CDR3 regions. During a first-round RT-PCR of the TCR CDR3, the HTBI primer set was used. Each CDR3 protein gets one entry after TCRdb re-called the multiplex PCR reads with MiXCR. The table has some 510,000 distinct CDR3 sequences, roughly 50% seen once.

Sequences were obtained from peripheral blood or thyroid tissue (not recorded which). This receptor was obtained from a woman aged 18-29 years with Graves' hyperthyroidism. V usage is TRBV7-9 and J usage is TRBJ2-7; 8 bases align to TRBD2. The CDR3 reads CASSFPGLGAYEQYF. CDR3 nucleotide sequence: TGTGCCAGCAGCTTCCCGGGACTAGGAGCCTACGAGCAGTACTTC.